Each of the 3 T cell receptor beta chains below was sequenced from the same sample in a study of CD4+ T cells in melanoma. Measured with immunoSEQ multiplex PCR; TCRdb has only the in-frame clones, and not every one. The sample has fewer than 150,000 clones; 92% are singletons. These receptors originate from a human donor with melanoma.

This chain joins TRBV18 and TRBJ1-2, with D tentatively TRBD1 (5 bases). The V end lost 8 bases, the J end lost 8 bases, and 18 bases lay between the germline ends. The CDR3 runs to 13 residues. Per germline, CDR1 KGHSH and CDR2 LQKENI. In DNA, the CDR3 is TGTGCCAGCCACCCGGGGCCATCCGGGGGCTACACCTTC. It specifies CASHPGPSGGYTF.

The chain links TRBV5-4 to TRBJ1-2; no clear D. V was cut by 0 bases and J by 7 bases, with 10 bases left in between. The CDR3 length is 13 residues. Germline V gives CDR1 SGHNT, CDR2 YYREEE (reference sequence). The DNA of the CDR3 is TGTGCCAGCAGCTTGGACAGAGAGCGTGGCTACACCTTC. It yields the protein CASSLDRERGYTF.

The chain employs TRBV5-8 and TRBJ1-1, with TRBD1 identical over 9 bases. J lost 4 bases, V lost 0 bases, and 13 bases had no gene match. There are 18 residues in the CDR3. CDR1 is SGHTS, CDR2 YDEGEE, per germline. CDR3 protein: CASSLGPGRDRAATEAFF. CDR3 DNA: TGTGCCAGCAGCTTGGGCCCGGGCCGGGACAGGGCGGCCACTGAAGCTTTCTTT. The full variable domain, in which reference TRBV5-8 and TRBJ1-1 provide the parts outside the CDR3, is EAGVTQSPTHLIKTRGQQATLRCSPISGHTSVYWYQQALGLGLQFLLWYDEGEERNRGNFPPRFSGRQFPNYSSELNVNALELEDSALYLCASSLGPGRDRAATEAFFGQGTRLTVV.